This T cell receptor (beta chain) was recorded in a study of blood T cell repertoires in COVID-19. Study information: Some COVID-19 samples were acute and others convalescent; all came from the United States, Italy and Spain. PBMCs, B-cell-depleted T cells, or T cells were the source of the cDNA or gDNA that made up the material.

Original handling: Researchers report that nucleated cell counts were estimated from reference gene primer amplification. Here immunoSEQ multiplex PCR was the method, and the copy in TCRdb shows in-frame clones only, minus some. That table is the source of V, J and clone size, and D and trimming were worked out from the DNA. The sample consists of under 200,000 clones, about 87% of them appearing once. The CDR3 covers 18 residues. CDR1 and CDR2 from the germline V gene are SGHAT and FQNNGV. V lost 6 bases to trimming and J lost 2 bases, with 24 bases between them. The source material was peripheral blood. The receptor was derived from a man in his forties or fifties with active or convalescent COVID-19. The chain joins TRBV11-2 to TRBJ2-3; the D gene is possibly TRBD2 (6 bases). This chain's CDR3 is CASSRNPPAGSLTDTQYF. CDR3 nucleotide sequence: TGTGCCAGCAGTCGAAACCCCCCAGCGGGCAGCCTCACAGATACGCAGTATTTT. The full variable domain, rest sourced from reference TRBV11-2 and TRBJ2-3, is EAGVAQSPRYKIIEKRQSVAFWCNPISGHATLYWYQQILGQGPKLLIQFQNNGVVDDSQLPKDRFSAERLKGVDSTLKIQPAKLEDSAVYLCASSRNPPAGSLTDTQYFGPGTRLTVL.